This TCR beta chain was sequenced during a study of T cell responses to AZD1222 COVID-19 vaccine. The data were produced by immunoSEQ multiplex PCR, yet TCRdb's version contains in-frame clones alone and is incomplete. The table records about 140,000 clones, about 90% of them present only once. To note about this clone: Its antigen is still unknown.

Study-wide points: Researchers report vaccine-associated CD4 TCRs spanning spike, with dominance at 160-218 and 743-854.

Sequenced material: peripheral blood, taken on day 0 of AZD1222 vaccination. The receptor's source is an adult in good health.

In DNA, the CDR3 is TGTGCCAGCAGTTTCTGGATGAACACTGAAGCTTTCTTT. This encodes CASSFWMNTEAFF. V gene TRBV12-3 or TRBV12-4 combines with J gene TRBJ1-1; unclear D gene. V was pared by 3 bases and J by 0 bases, with 5 bases between. The CDR3 totals 13 residues.